The rows below give T cell receptor beta chains drawn from one sample of a study of blood T cells in healthy people across ages. TCRdb analysed the 5' RACE reads with MiXCR anew, one entry per CDR3 protein. The table records over a million distinct CDR3 sequences, around 55% of them present only once. Sequences were obtained from blood. The origin of the receptors is a man between 18 and 35 years old in good health. Each CDR3 is given with its conserved first and last residue. A D gene is named only where the DNA matches it firmly. The size field is filled for only some rows; it gives once, few, many or a size class.

v_call,j_call,d_call,clone_size,cdr3_aa,cdr3_nt
TRBV5-1,TRBJ2-7,TRBD1,NA,CASSLDRGRKDEQYF,TGCGCCAGCAGCTTGGACAGGGGGCGCAAGGACGAGCAGTACTTC
TRBV13,TRBJ2-3,NA,NA,CASSSRLAETDTQYF,TGTGCCAGCAGCTCCCGATTAGCGGAAACAGATACGCAGTATTTT
TRBV7-2,TRBJ1-5,NA,few,CASSLEAGYSNQPQHF,TGTGCCAGCAGCTTAGAAGCGGGATATAGCAATCAGCCCCAGCATTTT
TRBV7-2,TRBJ2-3,NA,few,CASSLVADLTTDTQYF,TGTGCCAGCAGCTTAGTGGCCGACCTGACCACAGATACGCAGTATTTT
TRBV3-1,TRBJ2-3,NA,few,CASSRYGGTDTQYF,TGTGCCAGCAGCCGGTACGGGGGCACAGATACGCAGTATTTT
TRBV5-1,TRBJ2-7,TRBD2,few,CASSLWRAGGYEQYF,TGCGCCAGCAGCTTATGGCGAGCGGGAGGATACGAGCAGTACTTC
TRBV29-1,TRBJ2-1,NA,few,CSIRLYNEQFF,TGCAGCATCCGACTTTACAATGAGCAGTTCTTC
TRBV7-2,TRBJ2-1,TRBD2,few,CASTLLAGVYNEQFF,TGTGCCAGCACGCTACTAGCGGGAGTTTACAATGAGCAGTTCTTC
TRBV4-3,TRBJ1-1,NA,once,CASSQEWNTEAFF,TGCGCCAGCAGCCAAGAATGGAACACTGAAGCTTTCTTT
TRBV9,TRBJ2-3,NA,NA,CASSVAGGPTDTQYF,TGTGCCAGCAGCGTAGCCGGGGGTCCCACAGATACGCAGTATTTT
TRBV6-5,TRBJ2-1,NA,NA,CASSFRQKYYNEQFF,TGTGCCAGCAGTTTCCGACAGAAATACTACAATGAGCAGTTCTTC
TRBV29-1,TRBJ1-2,NA,few,CSVSLDSGGYTF,TGCAGCGTTTCACTTGATTCGGGCGGCTACACCTTC
TRBV24-1,TRBJ1-5,NA,NA,CATSEVGWGPQHF,TGTGCCACCAGTGAAGTGGGTTGGGGGCCCCAGCATTTT
TRBV29-1,TRBJ2-5,NA,many,CSVEDRETQYF,TGCAGCGTTGAAGATCGAGAGACCCAGTACTTC
TRBV18,TRBJ2-7,TRBD1,few,CASSPQTGGRSYEQYF,TGTGCCAGCTCACCACAGACAGGGGGGCGATCCTACGAGCAGTACTTC
TRBV28,TRBJ1-6,NA,NA,CASSSPTGLVDSPLHF,TGTGCCAGCAGTTCCCCAACAGGGTTAGTGGATTCACCCCTCCACTTT
TRBV28,TRBJ1-1,TRBD1,few,CASRLTGEGTEAFF,TGTGCCAGCAGGCTGACAGGGGAGGGCACTGAAGCTTTCTTT
TRBV11-2,TRBJ2-7,TRBD1,NA,CASSLGRQGAGYEQYF,TGTGCCAGCAGCTTAGGGAGACAGGGAGCAGGGTACGAGCAGTACTTC
TRBV20-1,TRBJ2-1,NA,few,CSARREQLQNEQFF,TGCAGTGCCCGACGGGAACAGCTACAGAATGAGCAGTTCTTC
TRBV25-1,TRBJ2-7,NA,few,CASRVKGSQYF,TGTGCCAGCAGGGTGAAGGGTTCCCAGTACTTC
TRBV3-1,TRBJ2-2,TRBD2,NA,CASSQGTSGATGELFF,TGTGCCAGCAGCCAAGGGACTAGCGGGGCAACCGGGGAGCTGTTTTTT
TRBV29-1,TRBJ2-1,NA,NA,CSVALLRENEQFF,TGCAGCGTTGCTCTCTTAAGGGAGAATGAGCAGTTCTTC
TRBV6-6,TRBJ2-7,TRBD2,NA,CASSYSLGAGGPYEQYF,TGTGCCAGCAGTTACTCGTTAGGGGCGGGAGGGCCTTACGAGCAGTACTTC
TRBV7-9,TRBJ2-7,NA,NA,CASPAYNEQYF,TGTGCCAGCCCGGCCTACAATGAGCAGTACTTC
TRBV24-1,TRBJ2-5,NA,NA,CATSYSETQYF,TGTGCCACCAGTTATTCTGAGACCCAGTACTTC
TRBV20-1,TRBJ1-1,TRBD1,NA,CSATDRAAYEAFF,TGCAGTGCCACAGACAGGGCCGCTTATGAGGCTTTCTTT
TRBV10-3,TRBJ2-7,TRBD2,few,CAISESIVGGSPVHQYF,TGTGCCATCAGTGAGTCGATTGTTGGCGGGAGCCCCGTTCACCAGTACTTC
TRBV20-1,TRBJ1-2,NA,NA,CSARDNEVGSFNYGYTF,TGCAGTGCTAGAGATAATGAGGTCGGCAGCTTTAACTATGGCTACACCTTC
TRBV29-1,TRBJ2-1,TRBD1,NA,CSVYGQGINEQFF,TGCAGCGTTTATGGACAGGGTATCAATGAGCAGTTCTTC
TRBV9,TRBJ2-3,NA,many,CASSVGISATDTQYF,TGTGCCAGCAGCGTAGGGATTAGCGCCACAGATACGCAGTATTTT
TRBV29-1,TRBJ1-2,NA,NA,CSAEDRRVGGYTF,TGCAGCGCTGAAGATCGGAGGGTGGGCGGCTACACCTTC
TRBV5-1,TRBJ2-3,NA,few,CASSLWRGTDTQYF,TGCGCCAGCAGCTTGTGGCGGGGCACAGATACGCAGTATTTT
TRBV6-5,TRBJ2-7,NA,NA,CASSYQGFGREQYF,TGTGCCAGCAGTTACCAGGGGTTCGGGCGCGAGCAGTACTTC
TRBV6-2/TRBV6-3,TRBJ2-3,TRBD1,NA,CASSGQGLDTQYF,TGTGCCAGCAGTGGACAGGGGTTGGATACGCAGTATTTT
TRBV30,TRBJ2-7,NA,once,CAWSANPSSGFSYEQYF,TGTGCCTGGAGTGCGAATCCGTCGAGCGGCTTCTCCTACGAGCAGTACTTC
TRBV3-1,TRBJ2-3,NA,NA,CASSQFLVFDPTQYF,TGTGCCAGCAGCCAATTTTTGGTTTTTGATCCTACGCAGTATTTT
TRBV7-2,TRBJ2-3,NA,NA,CASSLEQAFPDTQYF,TGTGCCAGCAGCTTAGAGCAGGCCTTCCCAGATACGCAGTATTTT
TRBV11-1,TRBJ2-7,NA,NA,CASSSDPINNYEQYF,TGTGCCAGCAGCTCGGACCCAATAAATAACTACGAGCAGTACTTC
TRBV5-8,TRBJ1-2,TRBD1,NA,CASSFKGTVLYGYTF,TGTGCCAGCAGCTTTAAAGGGACAGTTTTATATGGCTACACCTTC
TRBV4-2,TRBJ2-7,NA,NA,CASSQDLQGRNEQYF,TGTGCCAGCAGCCAAGATTTGCAGGGGCGGAACGAGCAGTACTTC
TRBV11-1,TRBJ2-7,TRBD1,NA,CASSLGWDRPSYEQYF,TGTGCCAGCAGCTTAGGTTGGGACAGGCCTTCCTACGAGCAGTACTTC
TRBV2,TRBJ2-5,NA,NA,CASLRGSEETQYF,TGTGCCAGCCTGAGGGGGAGTGAGGAGACCCAGTACTTC
TRBV20-1,TRBJ1-2,NA,NA,CSAKGGDYYGYTF,TGCAGTGCCAAGGGCGGGGATTACTATGGCTACACCTTC
TRBV7-6,TRBJ1-6,NA,NA,CASSLSPSSYNSPLHF,TGTGCCAGCAGCTTATCCCCGAGCTCCTATAATTCACCCCTCCACTTT
TRBV11-2,TRBJ1-1,TRBD1,NA,CASSLAINRGFTEAFF,TGTGCCAGCAGCTTAGCTATTAACAGGGGTTTCACTGAAGCTTTCTTT
TRBV20-1,TRBJ2-3,TRBD2,NA,CSASGGVAGAPITTQYF,TGCAGTGCTAGCGGGGGGGTAGCGGGGGCACCCATCACTACGCAGTATTTT
TRBV13,TRBJ2-5,TRBD1,few,CASSDQGQGEGETQYF,TGTGCCAGCAGCGACCAAGGACAGGGGGAGGGAGAGACCCAGTACTTC